This entry features one TCR beta chain sequence. The CDR3 totals 16 residues. V was trimmed by 3 bases and J by 3 bases, leaving 15 bases between them. Germline values: CDR1 SGHRS, CDR2 YFSETQ. The sample belongs to a study of technical replicates of blood from several donors. Measured with immunoSEQ multiplex PCR; TCRdb has only the in-frame clones, and not every one. The sample lists some 67,000 clones, roughly 98% occurring once. The sample comprised T cells isolated from PBMCs. The genes are TRBV5-1 and TRBJ1-4, with TRBD1 as a possible D gene (6 bases). The source of this sequence is a human donor in good health. Here the CDR3 reads CASSSEAYRANEKLFF. As DNA, the CDR3 is TGCGCCAGCAGCTCCGAGGCCTACAGGGCTAATGAAAAACTGTTTTTT.